This TCR beta chain was recovered during a study of cytotoxic CD8 clonotypes in ibrutinib-treated CLL. The planned depth of sequencing spanned 1 in 200,000 to 1 in 1 million T cells. The method was immunoSEQ multiplex PCR; TCRdb's version includes in-frame clones alone and lacks a portion of them. The table has some 23,000 clones, 55% to 70% seen once. The CDR3 loop spans 12 amino acids. V was pared by 3 bases and J by 11 bases, with 14 bases between. Germline V gives CDR1 SNHLY, CDR2 FYNNEI. This clonotype was obtained from a human donor with chronic lymphocytic leukemia. This chain links TRBV2 with TRBJ2-7; tentative D call: TRBD2 (5 bases). Sequenced material: PBMCs, taken at disease progression, from a patient treated with ibrutinib. CDR3 amino acids: CASSDDRDFKYF. The CDR3 nucleotides are TGTGCCAGCAGTGATGACCGGGATTTTAAGTACTTC.